Below, 9 T cell receptor beta chains from the same sample are listed, as sequenced in a study of shared clonotypes between healthy human individuals. TCRdb keeps only in-frame clones here, not all; method: immunoSEQ multiplex PCR. The table has some 2,000,000 clones, less than 95% seen once; the top ten hold 0.9% to 1.4%. Terminally differentiated effector memory CD45RA+ cells were excluded from the naive CD8 cells, which were CD45RO-negative and positively selected for CCR7. The sequenced sample consisted of naive CD8+ T cells sorted from blood. The receptors derive from a man between 18 and 29 years old in good health.

This chain uses TRBV5-1 with TRBJ2-7, with 13 bases aligning to TRBD2. The CDR3 is made up of 15 amino acids. The V and J ends lost 4 bases and 3 bases, in that order; junction bases with no gene match: 4. Germline lookup yields CDR1 SGHRS and CDR2 YFSETQ. CDR3 sequence: CASSVGTSGDYEQYF. The CDR3, as DNA: TGCGCCAGCAGCGTTGGGACTAGCGGGGACTACGAGCAGTACTTC.

The chain employs TRBV27 and TRBJ2-7; 7 positions agree with TRBD2. The CDR3 extends over 14 amino acids. The germline V gene has CDR1 MNHEY and CDR2 SMNVEV (reference sequence). V was pared by 7 bases and J by 3 bases, with 9 bases of the junction left unmatched. CDR3 nucleotide sequence: TGTGCCAGCACCTTAATAGCGGGCCACTACGAGCAGTACTTC. Protein sequence: CASTLIAGHYEQYF.

The chain joins TRBV2 to TRBJ2-7, with no clear D. Trimming left V 2 bases short and J 3 bases short, with 14 bases between. Germline assignment: CDR1 SNHLY and CDR2 FYNNEI. The CDR3 has 15 amino acids. DNA for the CDR3: TGTGCCAGCAGTGAATTGGATGAGGATTACTACGAGCAGTACTTC. Translated, it gives CASSELDEDYYEQYF.

The chain employs TRBV4-3 and TRBJ2-7, with D possibly TRBD2 on 5 matching bases. V was pared by 0 bases and J by 3 bases, with 21 bases between. The V gene's germline CDR1 is LGHNA and CDR2 YSLEER. There are 18 residues in the CDR3. The CDR3 sequence: CASSQEVEAAGLLYEQYF. CDR3 sequence (DNA): TGCGCCAGCAGCCAAGAGGTTGAGGCGGCGGGCCTACTCTACGAGCAGTACTTC.

The chain links TRBV5-1 to TRBJ2-1, with 16 bases lining up with TRBD2. CDR1 SGHRS and CDR2 YFSETQ come from the germline V gene. The CDR3 extends over 17 amino acids. V lost 4 bases and J lost 4; bases outside the gene matches: 5. The CDR3 reads CASSPGLAGGGYNEQFF. The CDR3 DNA reads TGCGCCAGCAGCCCGGGACTAGCGGGAGGGGGGTACAATGAGCAGTTCTTC.

V and J are TRBV15 and TRBJ1-1, with no clear D. The V end was cut by 8 bases, the J end by 4 bases, with 20 bases between. CDR1 is LNHNV, CDR2 YYDKDF, per germline (reference sequence). The CDR3 loop spans 15 amino acids. In DNA, the CDR3 is TGTGCCACCCAAGAGGTCCCAGGAATATCCACTGAAGCTTTCTTT. It yields the protein CATQEVPGISTEAFF. The full variable domain, its missing parts supplied by reference TRBV15 and TRBJ1-1, is DAMVIQNPRYQVTQFGKPVTLSCSQTLNHNVMYWYQQKSSQAPKLLFHYYDKDFNNEADTPDNFQSRRPNTSFCFLDIRSPGLGDTAMYLCATQEVPGISTEAFFGQGTRLTVV.

The table lists this clone with a count of one. The J gene is TRBJ1-5, the V gene TRBV7-8, with a weak D call TRBD1 (6 bases). CDR3 size: 17 residues. Between the trimmed V and J ends, which lost 0 bases and 2 bases, there was a span of 14 bases. Germline assignment: CDR1 SGHVS and CDR2 FQNEAQ. CDR3 sequence reads: CASSLARVGGGNQPQHF. The CDR3 DNA reads as TGTGCCAGCAGCTTAGCCCGGGTAGGGGGTGGCAATCAGCCCCAGCATTTT.

The chain uses TRBV5-4 and TRBJ2-1; D is uncertain. CDR3 length: 13 amino acids. V was shortened by 0 bases and J by 6 bases, with 7 bases between the two germline ends. Germline-derived CDR1 and CDR2 are SGHNT and YYREEE (reference sequence). CDR3 DNA: TGTGCCAGCAGCTTGGCCCAGTTCAATGAGCAGTTCTTC. Protein sequence: CASSLAQFNEQFF.

This clone was seen a handful of times. The same CDR3 is also encoded by other DNA sequences in this sample. V and J are TRBV5-1 and TRBJ2-7; D call uncertain. The V gene's germline CDR1 is SGHRS and CDR2 YFSETQ. The CDR3 runs 14 residues. The V and J ends lost 0 bases and 0 bases respectively, with 7 bases between them. DNA for the CDR3: TGCGCCAGCAGCTTGGACGGCAGCTCCTACGAGCAGTACTTC. Translated, it gives CASSLDGSSYEQYF.